The T cell receptor beta chain described here comes from a study of cytomegalovirus exposure and HLA in healthy donors. The study's findings and limits: Looking again later, the authors saw that most CMV-associated TCR beta chains seemed HLA-restricted.

On this clone: Its target is not known.

Amplification used 60 Vbeta primers and 13 Jbeta primers. Libraries were prepared by immunoSEQ multiplex PCR; TCRdb keeps only in-frame clonotypes and omits some of them. The sample lists 95,000 to 150,000 clones, more than 70% occurring once. The CDR3 runs 14 residues. Germline CDR1 and CDR2: LNHDA and SQIVND (reference sequence). The ends lost 6 bases at V and 5 bases at J; junction bases unmatched: 7. This clonotype was sampled from a man aged 50 to 59 in good health and CMV-seronegative. V and J are TRBV19 and TRBJ2-7; TRBD1 matches 10 bases. The sequencing sample was made of PBMCs. CDR3 protein: CASRVDRGHHEQYF. The CDR3 DNA reads TGTGCCAGTAGAGTAGACAGGGGGCACCACGAGCAGTACTTC.